This T cell receptor beta chain is drawn from a study of identical twins. General study points: Sequences that were beta out-of-frame showed weaker excess twin sharing. While abundant cord blood beta clonotypes carried fewer insertions, memory repertoires showed no such pattern.

Germline V gene lookup returns CDR1 DFQATT and CDR2 SNEGSKA (reference sequence). V lost 0 bases to trimming and J lost 11 bases, with 19 bases between them. This CDR3 comprises 15 residues. Template switching introduced a universal primer site, and the cDNA bore unique molecular identifiers. TCRdb re-analysed the 5' RACE reads in MiXCR, keeping a single row per CDR3 protein. Of hundreds of thousands of distinct CDR3 sequences in the sample, over 9% were seen once. This clonotype was counted between two and nine times. The antigen is unknown. These data were also filed under a second study, of yellow fever vaccine responses in identical twins.

Material for sequencing was CD8+ T cells sorted from blood. This TCR came from a woman aged 18-29 years in good health. The chain employs TRBV20-1 and TRBJ1-4; no clear D gene. In DNA form, the CDR3 reads TGCAGTGCTAGAGAGATCGGGGTAATTTCGTTGAAACTGTTTTTT. It specifies CSAREIGVISLKLFF.